This T cell receptor beta chain was retrieved from a study of tumor-infiltrating lymphocytes in localized non-small cell lung cancer. Study-level results: Only some patients had TCR sequencing, depending on available tissue.

Germline V gene sequence: CDR1 MNHEY, CDR2 SMNVEV (reference sequence). This CDR3 has 14 residues. Trimming at V came to 5 bases and at J to 9 bases, leaving 6 bases not matched to a gene. This table comes from immunoSEQ multiplex PCR, and its TCRdb copy is limited to in-frame clones, with some not included. Of about 7,100 clones in the sample, 60% to 80% were seen once. With regard to this clone: No antigen is known for it.

The sequenced sample was lung tumor tissue. The chain carries TRBV27 and TRBJ2-3; TRBD2 agrees at 12 bases. The clonotype comes from a human donor with non-small cell lung cancer. CDR3 in amino acids: CASSALAGGLTQYF. The CDR3 DNA sequence: TGTGCCAGCAGTGCCCTAGCGGGAGGGCTGACGCAGTATTTT.